This T cell receptor beta chain was sequenced during a study of blood T cells in healthy people across ages. Regarding the study as a whole: Older age coincided with a roughly linear decline in TCR beta diversity per million T cells. Versus aged donors, long-lived donors had higher diversity and more naive CD4+ cells.

Per germline, CDR1 MDHEN and CDR2 SYDVKM. The CDR3 extends over 14 amino acids. V dropped 6 bases and J dropped 7 bases, with 16 bases sitting between them. Comment on this clonotype: Its antigen is unidentified.

A second PCR, run for about 7 to 11 cycles, used a sample-barcoded 5' primer plus a J-beta primer mix. Using its own MiXCR run on the 5' RACE reads, TCRdb lists one record per CDR3 protein. The table records roughly 1,800,000 distinct CDR3 sequences, roughly 52% of them present only once. This receptor was obtained from a woman in her thirties or forties in good health. The chain joins TRBV28 to TRBJ1-5, with a possible D match to TRBD1 (5 bases). Source material: blood. For the CDR3, the DNA is TGTGCCAGCAGAACCCAGACAGAGGGGCAGCCCCAGCATTTT. Its protein is CASRTQTEGQPQHF.